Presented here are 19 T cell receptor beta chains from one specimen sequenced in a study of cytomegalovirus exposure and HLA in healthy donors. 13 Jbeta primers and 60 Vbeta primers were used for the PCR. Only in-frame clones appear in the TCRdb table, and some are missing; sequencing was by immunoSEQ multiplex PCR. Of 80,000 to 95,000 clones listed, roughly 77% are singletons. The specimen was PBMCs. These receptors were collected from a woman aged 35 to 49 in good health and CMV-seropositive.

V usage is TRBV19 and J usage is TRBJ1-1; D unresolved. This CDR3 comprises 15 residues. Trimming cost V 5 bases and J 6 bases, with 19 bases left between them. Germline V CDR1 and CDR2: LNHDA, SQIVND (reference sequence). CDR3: CASSPLSGFGAEAFF. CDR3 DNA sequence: TGTGCCAGTAGTCCCCTCTCGGGGTTTGGGGCTGAAGCTTTCTTT.

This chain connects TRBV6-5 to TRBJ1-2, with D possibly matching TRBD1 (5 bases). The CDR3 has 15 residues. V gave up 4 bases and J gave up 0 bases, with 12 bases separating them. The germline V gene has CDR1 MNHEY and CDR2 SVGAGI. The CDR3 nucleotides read TGTGCCAGCAGTTCCTACAGGCGCACTAACTATGGCTACACCTTC. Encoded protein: CASSSYRRTNYGYTF.

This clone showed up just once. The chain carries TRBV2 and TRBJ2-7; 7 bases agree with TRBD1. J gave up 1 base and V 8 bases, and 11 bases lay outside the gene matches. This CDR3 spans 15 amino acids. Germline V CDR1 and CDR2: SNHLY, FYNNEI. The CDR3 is CASVTVPGGSYEQYF. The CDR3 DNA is TGTGCCAGCGTCACGGTTCCAGGGGGTTCCTACGAGCAGTACTTC. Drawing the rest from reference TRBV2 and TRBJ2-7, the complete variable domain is EPEVTQTPSHQVTQMGQEVILRCVPISNHLYFYWYRQILGQKVEFLVSFYNNEISEKSEIFDDQFSVERPDGSNFTLKIRSTKLEDSAMYFCASVTVPGGSYEQYFGPGTRLTVT.

DNA of the CDR3: TGTGCCATCGGACAGGGTTTGGACGAGCAGTACTTC. Its translation: CAIGQGLDEQYF. V gene TRBV10-3 combines with J gene TRBJ2-7, with TRBD1 matching 8 bases. Trimming removed 8 bases from V and 5 bases from J; junction bases left unmatched: 5. The germline V gene has CDR1 ENHRY and CDR2 SYGVKD. This CDR3 region has 12 residues.

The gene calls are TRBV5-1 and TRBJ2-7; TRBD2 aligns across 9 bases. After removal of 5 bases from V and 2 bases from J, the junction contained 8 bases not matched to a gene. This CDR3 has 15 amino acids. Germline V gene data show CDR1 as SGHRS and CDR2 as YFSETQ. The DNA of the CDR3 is TGCGCCAGCAGGCGGTTAGCGGGGGAAACCTACGAGCAGTACTTC. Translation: CASRRLAGETYEQYF.

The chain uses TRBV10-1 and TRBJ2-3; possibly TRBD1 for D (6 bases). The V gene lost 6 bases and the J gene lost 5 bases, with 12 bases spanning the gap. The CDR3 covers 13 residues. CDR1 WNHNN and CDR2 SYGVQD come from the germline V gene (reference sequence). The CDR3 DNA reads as TGCGCCAGCAGAGGCCAAGGGGGAGATACGCAGTATTTT. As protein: CASRGQGGDTQYF.

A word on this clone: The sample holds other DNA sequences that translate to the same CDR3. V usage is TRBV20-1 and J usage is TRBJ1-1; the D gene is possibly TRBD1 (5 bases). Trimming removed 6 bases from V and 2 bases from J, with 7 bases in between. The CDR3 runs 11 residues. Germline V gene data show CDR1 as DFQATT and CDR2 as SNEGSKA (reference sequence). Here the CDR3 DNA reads TGCAGTGCCGACAGAAACACTGAAGCTTTCTTT. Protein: CSADRNTEAFF.

Here the CDR3 DNA reads TGTGCCAGCAGCCCAGGGGGAGGCGACTATGGCTACACCTTC. Its protein is CASSPGGGDYGYTF. The V gene is TRBV7-3, the J gene TRBJ1-2; 7 nucleotides match TRBD1. This CDR3 region has 14 residues. V lost 5 bases to trimming and J lost 3 bases; unmatched junction nucleotides: 6. CDR1 SGHTA and CDR2 FQGTGA come from the germline V gene.

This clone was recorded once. In DNA form, the CDR3 reads TGTGCCAGCAGCCGACAGGTGAACAGGGAAGCTTTCTTT. It specifies CASSRQVNREAFF. The chain employs TRBV27 and TRBJ1-1; D is possibly TRBD1 (6 bases). This CDR3 contains 13 residues. CDR1 is MNHEY and CDR2 is SMNVEV in the germline V gene (reference sequence). V was clipped by 6 bases and J by 8 bases, with 16 bases between them.

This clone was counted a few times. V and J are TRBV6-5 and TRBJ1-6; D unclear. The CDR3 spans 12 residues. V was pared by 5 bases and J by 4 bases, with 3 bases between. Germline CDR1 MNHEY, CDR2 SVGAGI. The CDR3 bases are TGTGCCAGCAGTCAGTATAATTCACCCCTCCACTTT. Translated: CASSQYNSPLHF.

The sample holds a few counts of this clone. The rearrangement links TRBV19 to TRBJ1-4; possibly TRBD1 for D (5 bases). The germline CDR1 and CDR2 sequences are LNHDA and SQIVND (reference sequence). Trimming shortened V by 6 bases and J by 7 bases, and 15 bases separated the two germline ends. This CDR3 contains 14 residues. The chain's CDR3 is CASSDTGYREKLFF. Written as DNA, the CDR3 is TGTGCCAGTAGCGATACAGGTTACCGTGAAAAACTGTTTTTT.

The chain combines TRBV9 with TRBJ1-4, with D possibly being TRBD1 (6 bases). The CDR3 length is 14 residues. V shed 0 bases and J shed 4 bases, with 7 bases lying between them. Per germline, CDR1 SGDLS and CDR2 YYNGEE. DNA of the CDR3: TGTGCCAGCAGCGTAGACAGGGATAATGAAAAACTGTTTTTT. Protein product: CASSVDRDNEKLFF. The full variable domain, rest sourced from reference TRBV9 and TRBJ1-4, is DSGVTQTPKHLITATGQRVTLRCSPRSGDLSVYWYQQSLDQGLQFLIQYYNGEERAKGNILERFSAQQFPDLHSELNLSSLELGDSALYFCASSVDRDNEKLFFGSGTQLSVL.

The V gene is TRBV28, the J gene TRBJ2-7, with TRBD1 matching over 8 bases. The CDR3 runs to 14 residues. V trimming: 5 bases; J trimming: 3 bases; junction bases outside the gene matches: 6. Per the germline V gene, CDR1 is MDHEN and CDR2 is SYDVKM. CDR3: CASSRTGTGYEQYF. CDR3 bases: TGTGCCAGCAGTCGAACCGGGACAGGCTACGAGCAGTACTTC.

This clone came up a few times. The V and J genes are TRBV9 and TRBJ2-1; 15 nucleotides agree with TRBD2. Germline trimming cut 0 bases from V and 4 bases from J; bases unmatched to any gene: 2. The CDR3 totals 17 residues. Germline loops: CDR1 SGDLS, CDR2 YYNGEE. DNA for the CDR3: TGTGCCAGCAGCGTAGATGGGACTAGCGGGAGGTACAATGAGCAGTTCTTC. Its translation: CASSVDGTSGRYNEQFF.

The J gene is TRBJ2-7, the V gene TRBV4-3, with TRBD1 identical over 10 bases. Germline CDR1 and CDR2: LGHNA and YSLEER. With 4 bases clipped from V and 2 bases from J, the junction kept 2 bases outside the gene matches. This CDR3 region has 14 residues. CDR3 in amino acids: CASSLGQGPYEQYF. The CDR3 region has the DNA TGCGCCAGCAGCCTGGGACAGGGGCCCTACGAGCAGTACTTC.

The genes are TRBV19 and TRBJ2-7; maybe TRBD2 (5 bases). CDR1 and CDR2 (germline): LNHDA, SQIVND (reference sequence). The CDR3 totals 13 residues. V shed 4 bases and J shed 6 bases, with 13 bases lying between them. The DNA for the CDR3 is TGTGCCAGTAGTACCCACCCTAGCTCCGAGCAGTACTTC. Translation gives CASSTHPSSEQYF.

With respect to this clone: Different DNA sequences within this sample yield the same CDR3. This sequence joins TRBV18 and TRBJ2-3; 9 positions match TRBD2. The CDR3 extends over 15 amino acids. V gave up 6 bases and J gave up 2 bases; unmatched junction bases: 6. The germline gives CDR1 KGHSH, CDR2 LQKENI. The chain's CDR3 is CASSPLAGTTDTQYF. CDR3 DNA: TGTGCCAGCTCCCCCCTAGCGGGGACCACAGATACGCAGTATTTT.

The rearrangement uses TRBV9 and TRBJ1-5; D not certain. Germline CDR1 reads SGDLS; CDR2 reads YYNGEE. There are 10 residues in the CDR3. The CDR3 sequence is CANKHQPQHF. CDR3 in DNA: TGTGCGAACAAACATCAGCCCCAGCATTTT.

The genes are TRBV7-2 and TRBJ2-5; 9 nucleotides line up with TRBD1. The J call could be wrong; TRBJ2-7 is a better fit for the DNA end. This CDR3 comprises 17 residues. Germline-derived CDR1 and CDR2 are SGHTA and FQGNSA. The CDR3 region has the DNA TGTGCCAGCAGCCTACGACTCCTGACAGGGGGCTCCTACGAGCAGTACTTC. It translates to CASSLRLLTGGSYEQYF.